Listed here are 6 T cell receptor beta chains from one sample, sequenced in a study of shared clonotypes between healthy human individuals. This table comes from immunoSEQ multiplex PCR, and its TCRdb copy is limited to in-frame clones, with some not included. Altogether roughly 320,000 clones are present, about nine tenths being singletons, with the ten largest covering roughly 15%. The sequenced sample consisted of memory CD8+ T cells sorted from blood. Subset meaning: CD45RO+ cells pooled with CCR7-negative TemRA cells. The receptors derive from a young man in good health.

Many counts were recorded for this clone. The rearrangement joins TRBV5-4 to TRBJ1-2; D is uncertain. With 2 bases removed from V and 8 bases from J, the gap between germline ends came to 22 bases. The germline V gene encodes CDR1 SGHNT and CDR2 YYREEE (reference sequence). The CDR3 spans 16 residues. The DNA of the CDR3 is TGTGCCAGCAGCTTTCCTTTCTCTTCGGAATCGGAAGGCTACACCTTC. Translated: CASSFPFSSESEGYTF. Together with reference TRBV5-4 and TRBJ1-2, the CDR3 gives the full variable domain: ETGVTQSPTHLIKTRGQQVTLRCSSQSGHNTVSWYQQALGQGPQFIFQYYREEENGRGNFPPRFSGLQFPNYSSELNVNALELDDSALYLCASSFPFSSESEGYTFGSGTRLTVV.

With respect to this clone: The sample carries other DNA sequences with the same CDR3. This chain uses TRBV28 with TRBJ1-1; possible D gene TRBD1, 6 bases. Germline V gene data show CDR1 as MDHEN and CDR2 as SYDVKM. V dropped 3 bases and J dropped 1 base, with 12 bases sitting between them. The CDR3 length is 15 residues. The CDR3 coding sequence is TGTGCCAGCAGTTTCTTGACAGGATCGAACACTGAAGCTTTCTTT. Its translation is CASSFLTGSNTEAFF.

The rearrangement joins TRBV10-3 to TRBJ2-2, with TRBD1 matching 10 bases. Germline CDR1 ENHRY, CDR2 SYGVKD. The CDR3 extends over 15 amino acids. V lost 7 bases to trimming and J lost 4 bases; unmatched junction nucleotides: 6. The CDR3 protein is CAINPGQGFTGELFF. The CDR3 DNA sequence: TGTGCCATCAACCCGGGACAGGGGTTCACCGGGGAGCTGTTTTTT.

V is TRBV29-1 and J is TRBJ2-5; TRBD1 is a possible D gene (6 bases). The CDR3 is 14 amino acids. Trimming left V 5 bases short and J 5 bases short, with 18 bases between. Germline assignment: CDR1 SQVTM and CDR2 ANQGSEA. The CDR3 sequence is CSVFDQGNGETQYF. Written as DNA, the CDR3 is TGCAGCGTTTTCGATCAGGGGAACGGGGAGACCCAGTACTTC.

The rearrangement joins TRBV7-3 to TRBJ2-1; D remains unclear. The CDR3 has 14 residues. Germline loops: CDR1 SGHTA, CDR2 FQGTGA. The V end was cut by 2 bases, the J end by 8 bases, with 13 bases between. The CDR3 spells CASSLDGPLDEQFF. The CDR3, as DNA: TGTGCCAGCAGCTTAGACGGCCCTCTCGATGAGCAGTTCTTC.

This clone was counted once. The chain couples TRBV27 to TRBJ2-3; perhaps D is TRBD1 or TRBD2 (6 bases each). The germline V gene encodes CDR1 MNHEY and CDR2 SMNVEV (reference sequence). Trimming took off 3 bases at V and 2 bases at J, with 9 bases between the two ends. This CDR3 contains 14 residues. Written as DNA, the CDR3 is TGTGCCAGCAGTTTGGGGGGCATCACAGATACGCAGTATTTT. Protein product: CASSLGGITDTQYF.